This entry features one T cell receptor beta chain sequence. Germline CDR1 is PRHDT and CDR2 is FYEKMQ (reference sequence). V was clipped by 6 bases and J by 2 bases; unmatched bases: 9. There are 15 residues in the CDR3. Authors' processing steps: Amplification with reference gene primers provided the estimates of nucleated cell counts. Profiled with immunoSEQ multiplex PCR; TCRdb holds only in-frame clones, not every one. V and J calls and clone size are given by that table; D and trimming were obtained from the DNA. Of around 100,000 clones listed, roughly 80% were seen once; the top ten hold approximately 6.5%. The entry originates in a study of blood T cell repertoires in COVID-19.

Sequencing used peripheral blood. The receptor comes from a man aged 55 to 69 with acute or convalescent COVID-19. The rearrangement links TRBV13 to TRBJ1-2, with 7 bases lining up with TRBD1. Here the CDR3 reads CASSRATGDNYGYTF. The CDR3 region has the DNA TGTGCCAGCAGTCGGGCCACAGGGGACAACTATGGCTACACCTTC.